One T cell receptor beta chain is described in this entry. Its target is unknown. This record belongs to a study of T cells in Graves' hyperthyroidism and ophthalmopathy. General study findings and limits: Among clonotypes expanded in thyroid above 0.001, most were also found in blood.

This CDR3 is 15 amino acids long. The V segment lost 0 bases and the J segment 8 bases; nucleotides outside the gene matches: 5. Germline V gene lookup returns CDR1 DFQATT and CDR2 SNEGSKA (reference sequence). Ophthalmopathy patients all had a Clinical Activity Score of at least 3, a NOSPECS grade of at least 4 and disease under 3 months old. Exclusions: uncontrolled infection, other autoimmune disease, pregnancy, lactation. Amplified TCR beta CDR3 regions derived from RNA transcripts. An initial round of RT-PCR targeting the TCR CDR3 relied on the HTBI primer set. Via MiXCR, TCRdb re-called the multiplex PCR reads, giving one row per CDR3 protein. This sample carries under 350,000 distinct CDR3 sequences, about 13% of them seen once, and the ten largest clones take approximately 35%.

This TCR came from a middle-aged woman with Graves' ophthalmopathy. Sequenced material: blood. J is TRBJ2-1 and V is TRBV20-1; the match to TRBD1 covers 12 bases. CDR3 coding DNA: TGCAGTGCTAGAGACGGGACAGGGGGCAAGTATGAGCAGTTCTTC. This codes for CSARDGTGGKYEQFF.